These 10 T cell receptor beta chains share one sample of origin, sequenced in a study of T cell repertoires in cytomegalovirus infection. Using its own MiXCR run on the reads, TCRdb lists one record per CDR3 protein. The repertoire holds 450,000 to 650,000 distinct CDR3 sequences, with 26% as singletons. Sequences were obtained from PBMCs. The receptors come from a human donor in good health (CMV status not recorded). Some clones in this sample may be carry-over from other donors' samples.

The chain employs TRBV6-2 or TRBV6-3 and TRBJ1-5; 7 bases match TRBD1. Germline-derived CDR1 and CDR2 are MNHEY and SVGEGT. V shed 6 bases, J shed 0 bases, and the junction held 5 bases outside the gene matches. The CDR3 consists of 15 residues. The CDR3 loop is CASSTDRISNQPQHF. The CDR3 DNA is TGTGCCAGCAGCACGGACAGGATTAGCAATCAGCCCCAGCATTTT.

There are many counts of this clonotype. The chain links TRBV7-2 to TRBJ2-5; 10 bases match TRBD2. This CDR3 spans 16 amino acids. CDR1 SGHTA and CDR2 FQGNSA come from the germline V gene. V shed 6 bases, J shed 5 bases, and the junction held 12 bases outside the gene matches. CDR3 region: CASSQQIAGGGETQYF. CDR3 bases: TGTGCCAGCAGTCAACAAATAGCGGGGGGCGGGGAGACCCAGTACTTC. Combining the CDR3 with reference TRBV7-2 and TRBJ2-5 gives the whole variable domain GAGVSQSPSNKVTEKGKDVELRCDPISGHTALYWYRQSLGQGLEFLIYFQGNSAPDKSGLPSDRFSAERTGGSVSTLTIQRTQQEDSAVYLCASSQQIAGGGETQYFGPGTRLLVL.

This clonotype appeared many times. The chain links TRBV7-2 to TRBJ2-5, with D unclear. Germline V gives CDR1 SGHTA, CDR2 FQGNSA. Trimming took off 3 bases at V and 5 bases at J, with 10 bases between the two ends. The length of the CDR3 is 13 residues. CDR3 residues: CASSFSGWETQYF. For the CDR3, the DNA is TGTGCCAGCAGCTTCTCTGGGTGGGAGACCCAGTACTTC. The entire variable domain, with the rest obtained from reference TRBV7-2 and TRBJ2-5, is as follows: GAGVSQSPSNKVTEKGKDVELRCDPISGHTALYWYRQSLGQGLEFLIYFQGNSAPDKSGLPSDRFSAERTGGSVSTLTIQRTQQEDSAVYLCASSFSGWETQYFGPGTRLLVL.

This clonotype was recorded only once. V usage is TRBV20-1 and J usage is TRBJ2-1; TRBD2 is a possible D gene (7 bases). V was trimmed by 0 bases and J by 4 bases, leaving 13 bases between them. Per the germline V gene, CDR1 is DFQATT and CDR2 is SNEGSKA (reference sequence). The CDR3 totals 15 residues. CDR3 coding DNA: TGCAGTGCTAGAGATTACGGGGGGCAGTACAATGAGCAGTTCTTC. Translation gives CSARDYGGQYNEQFF.

This clonotype has a handful of counts. The chain has TRBV7-2 and TRBJ1-1, with D possibly being TRBD1 (5 bases). Germline V gene lookup returns CDR1 SGHTA and CDR2 FQGNSA. The CDR3 is 14 residues long. V lost 5 bases and J lost 4, with 14 bases in between. CDR3 DNA sequence: TGTGCCAGCAGCGTGGGACTTTCAGGCACTGAAGCTTTCTTT. Translated: CASSVGLSGTEAFF.

The chain links TRBV27 to TRBJ2-5, with D possibly being TRBD2 (6 bases). Germline V gene lookup returns CDR1 MNHEY and CDR2 SMNVEV (reference sequence). Trimming stripped 5 bases from V and 1 base from J, with 11 bases between. The CDR3 runs 14 residues. The CDR3 protein is CASSPRDFQETQYF. In DNA form, the CDR3 reads TGTGCCAGCAGTCCTCGGGACTTCCAAGAGACCCAGTACTTC.

This clonotype was observed a few times. The rearrangement uses TRBV7-9 and TRBJ2-1; D is undetermined. Per germline, CDR1 SEHNR and CDR2 FQNEAQ (reference sequence). V was pared by 10 bases and J by 10 bases, with 20 bases between. CDR3 size: 13 residues. The CDR3 here is CAIPGRYQYEQFF. CDR3 sequence (DNA): TGTGCCATCCCCGGCAGGTACCAATACGAGCAGTTCTTC.

The chain links TRBV6-5 to TRBJ2-7; D is undetermined. The germline gives CDR1 MNHEY, CDR2 SVGAGI. The germline V and J ends were trimmed by 2 bases and 3 bases, with 8 bases remaining between them. This CDR3 contains 13 residues. The CDR3 bases are TGTGCCAGCAGTTACACCGACGGCTACGAGCAGTACTTC. Amino acids: CASSYTDGYEQYF.

In its sample, this clonotype was seen a few times. The rearrangement links TRBV2 to TRBJ1-1; D is unresolved. Germline V lookup: CDR1 SNHLY, CDR2 FYNNEI. V lost 7 bases to trimming and J lost 8 bases, with 11 bases between them. The CDR3 contains 11 residues. CDR3 loop: CASTWAGEAFF. For the CDR3, the DNA is TGTGCCAGCACCTGGGCGGGAGAAGCTTTCTTT.

The V gene is TRBV9, the J gene TRBJ2-1, with D perhaps matching TRBD2 (6 bases). V lost 0 bases, J lost 5 bases, and 6 bases lay in between. The CDR3 covers 13 residues. Germline V gene data show CDR1 as SGDLS and CDR2 as YYNGEE. The CDR3 DNA sequence: TGTGCCAGCAGCGTAGAGCGGGACAATGAGCAGTTCTTC. Its translation is CASSVERDNEQFF.